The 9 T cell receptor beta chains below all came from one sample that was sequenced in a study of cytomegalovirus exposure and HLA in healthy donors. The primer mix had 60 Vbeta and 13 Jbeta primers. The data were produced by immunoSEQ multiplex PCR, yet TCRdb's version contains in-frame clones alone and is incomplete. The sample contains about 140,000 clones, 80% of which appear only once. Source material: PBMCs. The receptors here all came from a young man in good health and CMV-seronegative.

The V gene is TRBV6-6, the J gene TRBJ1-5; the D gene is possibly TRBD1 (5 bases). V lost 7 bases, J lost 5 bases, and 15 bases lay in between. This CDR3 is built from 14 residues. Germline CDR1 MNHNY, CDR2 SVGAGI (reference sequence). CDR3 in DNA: TGTGCCAGCACCCCATCAGGGATCCATCAGCCCCAGCATTTT. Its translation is CASTPSGIHQPQHF.

DNA for the CDR3: TGTGCCAGCAGCTCCTCAGGGAAAAACACTGAAGCTTTCTTT. Its translation is CASSSSGKNTEAFF. J is TRBJ1-1 and V is TRBV7-9, with a tentative D call TRBD1 (5 bases). Germline V lookup: CDR1 SEHNR, CDR2 FQNEAQ (reference sequence). The CDR3 extends over 14 amino acids. Trimming pared 4 bases from V and 2 bases from J, leaving 11 bases between.

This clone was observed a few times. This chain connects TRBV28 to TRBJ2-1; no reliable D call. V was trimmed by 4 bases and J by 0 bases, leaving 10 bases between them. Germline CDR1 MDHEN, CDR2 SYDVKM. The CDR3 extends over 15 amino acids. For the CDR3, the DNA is TGTGCCAGCAGTTCGGTCCCGAGCTCCTACAATGAGCAGTTCTTC. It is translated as CASSSVPSSYNEQFF. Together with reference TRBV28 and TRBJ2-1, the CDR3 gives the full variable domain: DVKVTQSSRYLVKRTGEKVFLECVQDMDHENMFWYRQDPGLGLRLIYFSYDVKMKEKGDIPEGYSVSREKKERFSLILESASTNQTSMYLCASSSVPSSYNEQFFGPGTRLTVL.

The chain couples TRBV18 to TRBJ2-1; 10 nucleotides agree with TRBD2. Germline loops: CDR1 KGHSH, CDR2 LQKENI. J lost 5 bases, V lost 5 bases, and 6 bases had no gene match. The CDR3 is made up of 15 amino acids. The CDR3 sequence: CASSILAGLNNEQFF. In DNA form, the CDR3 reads TGTGCCAGCTCAATACTAGCGGGACTGAACAATGAGCAGTTCTTC.

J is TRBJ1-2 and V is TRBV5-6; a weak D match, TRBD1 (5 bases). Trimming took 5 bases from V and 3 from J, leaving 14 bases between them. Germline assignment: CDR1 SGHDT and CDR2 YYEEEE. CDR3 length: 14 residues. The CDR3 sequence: CASSPGRRDYGYTF. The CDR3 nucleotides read TGTGCCAGCAGTCCGGGGCGGAGGGACTATGGCTACACCTTC.

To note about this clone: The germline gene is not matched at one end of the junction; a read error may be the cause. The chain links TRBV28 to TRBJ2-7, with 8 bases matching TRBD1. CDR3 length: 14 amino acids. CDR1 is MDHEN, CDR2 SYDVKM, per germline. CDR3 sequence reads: CASSSGTGSRKMDF. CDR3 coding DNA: TGTGCCAGCAGTTCCGGGACAGGTTCACGAAAAATGGACTTC.

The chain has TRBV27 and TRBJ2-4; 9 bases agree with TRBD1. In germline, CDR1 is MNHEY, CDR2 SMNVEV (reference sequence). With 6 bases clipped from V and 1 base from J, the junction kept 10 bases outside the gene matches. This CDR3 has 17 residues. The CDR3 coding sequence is TGTGCCAGCAGCCCTTACACGACAGGGGGTGCCAAAAACATTCAGTACTTC. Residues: CASSPYTTGGAKNIQYF.

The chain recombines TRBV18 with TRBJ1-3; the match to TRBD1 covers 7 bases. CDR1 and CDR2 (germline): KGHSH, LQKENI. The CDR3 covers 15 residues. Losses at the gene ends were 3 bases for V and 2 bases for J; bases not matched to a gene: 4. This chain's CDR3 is CASSPETGTGNTIYF. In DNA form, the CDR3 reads TGTGCCAGCTCACCCGAGACAGGGACTGGAAACACCATATATTTT.

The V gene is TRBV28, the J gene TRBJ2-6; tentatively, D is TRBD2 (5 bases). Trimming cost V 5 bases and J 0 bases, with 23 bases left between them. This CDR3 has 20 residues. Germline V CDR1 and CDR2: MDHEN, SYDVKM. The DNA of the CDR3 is TGTGCCAGCAGTCCAAGGACTCACCACCGAACGAGCTCTGGGGCCAACGTCCTGACTTTC. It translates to CASSPRTHHRTSSGANVLTF.